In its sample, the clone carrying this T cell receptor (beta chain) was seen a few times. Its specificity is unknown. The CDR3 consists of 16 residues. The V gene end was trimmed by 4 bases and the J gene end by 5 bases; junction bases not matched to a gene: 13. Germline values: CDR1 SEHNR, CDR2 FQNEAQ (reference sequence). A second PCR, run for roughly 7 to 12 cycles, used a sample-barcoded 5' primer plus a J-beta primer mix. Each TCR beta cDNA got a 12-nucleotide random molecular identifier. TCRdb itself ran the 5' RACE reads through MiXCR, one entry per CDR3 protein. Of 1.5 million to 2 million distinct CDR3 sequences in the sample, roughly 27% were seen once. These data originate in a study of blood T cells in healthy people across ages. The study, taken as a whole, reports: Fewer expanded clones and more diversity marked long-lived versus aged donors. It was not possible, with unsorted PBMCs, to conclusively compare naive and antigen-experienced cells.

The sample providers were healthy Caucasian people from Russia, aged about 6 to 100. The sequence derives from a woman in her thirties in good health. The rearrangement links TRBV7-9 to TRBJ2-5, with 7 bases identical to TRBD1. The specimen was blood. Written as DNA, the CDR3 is TGTGCCAGCAGCTCAAAGAGGGACAGCGGCGAGGAGACCCAGTACTTC. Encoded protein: CASSSKRDSGEETQYF.